Presented here are 12 T cell receptor beta chains from one specimen sequenced in a study of T cells in tumors after PD-1 blockade. Data came from immunoSEQ multiplex PCR; TCRdb stores just in-frame clones and leaves some out. The table records tens of thousands of clones, 73% of them present only once. Sequencing was performed on PBMCs, taken after anti-PD-1 treatment. These receptors all come from a human donor with basal cell carcinoma.

The J gene is TRBJ1-4, the V gene TRBV12-5, with D possibly TRBD1 on 5 matching bases. Trimming took off 8 bases at V and 0 bases at J, with 13 bases between the two ends. Germline V CDR1 and CDR2: LGHNT, FRNRAP. The CDR3 extends over 15 amino acids. The CDR3 DNA reads as TGTGCTAGTCGGGGGGGGTCAGCAACTAATGAAAAACTGTTTTTT. This encodes CASRGGSATNEKLFF.

The chain has TRBV5-5 and TRBJ2-5; the D gene is possibly TRBD1 (6 bases). The length of the CDR3 is 14 residues. V was cut by 0 bases and J by 5 bases, with 11 bases left in between. CDR1 and CDR2 from the germline V gene are SGHKS and YYEKEE (reference sequence). The CDR3, as DNA: TGTGCCAGCAGCTTGGATACAGGGCTGGAGACCCAGTACTTC. It specifies CASSLDTGLETQYF.

The V gene is TRBV12-5, the J gene TRBJ2-1; TRBD1 aligns across 7 bases. The CDR3 has 14 amino acids. The V and J ends lost 1 base and 4 bases, in that order; junction bases with no gene match: 1. Per the germline V gene, CDR1 is LGHNT and CDR2 is FRNRAP. The CDR3 spells CASGLGQGYNEQFF. DNA of the CDR3: TGTGCTAGTGGTTTGGGACAGGGTTACAATGAGCAGTTCTTC.

This clone was detected once. V usage is TRBV5-8 and J usage is TRBJ2-6; D gene unclear. V shed 0 bases and J shed 0 bases, with 16 bases lying between them. CDR1 and CDR2 from the germline V gene are SGHTS and YDEGEE. The CDR3 length is 19 residues. The DNA of the CDR3 is TGTGCCAGCAGCTTGGACGGCGGCCCCCTTTCCTCTGGGGCCAACGTCCTGACTTTC. This codes for CASSLDGGPLSSGANVLTF. Based on the CDR3 plus reference TRBV5-8 and TRBJ2-6, the full variable domain is EAGVTQSPTHLIKTRGQQATLRCSPISGHTSVYWYQQALGLGLQFLLWYDEGEERNRGNFPPRFSGRQFPNYSSELNVNALELEDSALYLCASSLDGGPLSSGANVLTFGAGSRLTVL.

This clone was found once. The CDR3 loop is CASRLGGGAGYTF. The DNA of the CDR3 is TGTGCCAGCAGATTAGGAGGGGGCGCCGGCTACACCTTC. The chain has TRBV5-6 and TRBJ1-2; 7 bases align to TRBD1. The CDR3 has 13 residues. Germline CDR1 SGHDT, CDR2 YYEEEE. V lost 5 bases and J lost 8; bases outside the gene matches: 9.

V is TRBV24-1 and J is TRBJ2-7, with a tentative D call TRBD2 (6 bases). V gave up 9 bases and J gave up 3 bases, with 23 bases separating them. The CDR3 is made up of 16 amino acids. Germline CDR1 and CDR2: KGHDR and SFDVKD. CDR3 loop: CATPKPFSRGFYEQYF. In DNA form, the CDR3 reads TGTGCCACCCCAAAACCCTTTTCGCGGGGCTTCTACGAGCAGTACTTC.

This rearrangement joins TRBV30 to TRBJ1-1; D ambiguous. The CDR3 loop spans 13 amino acids. The germline CDR1 and CDR2 sequences are GTSNPN and SVGIG (reference sequence). V was pared by 0 bases and J by 1 base, with 6 bases between. Here the CDR3 reads CAWSVTANTEAFF. CDR3 in DNA: TGTGCCTGGAGTGTTACAGCGAACACTGAAGCTTTCTTT. The whole variable domain, filled in from reference TRBV30 and TRBJ1-1, reads SQTIHQWPATLVQPVGSPLSLECTVEGTSNPNLYWYRQAAGRGLQLLFYSVGIGQISSEVPQNLSASRPQDRQFILSSKKLLLSDSGFYLCAWSVTANTEAFFGQGTRLTVV.

There are a few counts of this clone. V gene TRBV30 combines with J gene TRBJ2-1; D may be TRBD2 (5 bases). Trimming left V 0 bases short and J 8 bases short, with 17 bases between. The CDR3 loop spans 15 amino acids. Germline V CDR1 and CDR2: GTSNPN, SVGIG (reference sequence). The CDR3 region has the DNA TGTGCCTGGAGTGTAGGCAGCGGAGAGGTTGATGAGCAGTTCTTC. As protein: CAWSVGSGEVDEQFF.

CDR3 in DNA: TGTGCCAGCAGCCTACAGGGGTCAGAAGCTTTCTTT. This translates into CASSLQGSEAFF. J is TRBJ1-1 and V is TRBV11-3; 7 bases fit TRBD1. The CDR3 has 12 residues. V dropped 5 bases and J dropped 8; count of bases not matched to a gene: 5. The germline CDR1 and CDR2 sequences are SGHNT and YENEEA.

This clone has ten or more counts. V gene TRBV2 combines with J gene TRBJ1-5, with D uncertain. The ends were cut back, 5 bases at V and 0 bases at J, with 8 bases in the middle. The CDR3 covers 14 residues. Germline CDR1 is SNHLY and CDR2 is FYNNEI. CDR3 in DNA: TGTGCCAGCAGTTGGACGAATAGCAATCAGCCCCAGCATTTT. It specifies CASSWTNSNQPQHF.

The rearrangement joins TRBV29-1 to TRBJ1-2; D might be TRBD1 (5 bases). Trimming took off 5 bases at V and 7 bases at J, with 20 bases between the two ends. This CDR3 has 14 amino acids. CDR1 and CDR2 (germline): SQVTM, ANQGSEA. The CDR3 is CSVSNLSGKGGYTF. In DNA, the CDR3 is TGCAGCGTTTCAAATTTATCAGGGAAGGGTGGCTACACCTTC.

This chain links TRBV28 with TRBJ2-3; D ambiguous. V gave up 1 base and J gave up 1 base, with 21 bases separating them. Germline values: CDR1 MDHEN, CDR2 SYDVKM. CDR3 size: 19 residues. The CDR3 DNA reads TGTGCCAGCAGTTTATACCTTGCCCAAACCGGCACAGGCACAGATACGCAGTATTTT. This encodes CASSLYLAQTGTGTDTQYF.